This entry is about one T cell receptor beta chain. Its recognized antigen is unknown. No base quality values were provided; no much bigger clone lies one nucleotide off. Read against the paper, the sample's time point label means: baseline before first vaccination. Vaccinee samples came from UK trials COV001 and COV002, including a single-blind randomized controlled phase 2/3 trial of AZD1222 (ChAdOx1 nCoV-19) in healthy adults. For TCRbeta chain sequencing, PBMC samples were collected from trial participants at day 0 and at day 28 after the second dose. The CDR3 regions of human TCRbeta chains were analyzed by immunosequencing. Per the authors' processing: Repertoire TCRs were matched against a reference library of SARS-CoV-2-specific TCRs generated with the MIRA antigen-specificity platform. Breadth meant the fraction of unique TCRs that were SARS-CoV-2-associated, whereas depth meant the fraction of total T cells that were SARS-CoV-2-associated. Using the MIRA data, each spike-specific TCR was assigned both to the spike region to which the TCR was reactive and to a CD4 or CD8 class. Log10-transformed breadth and depth values were compared by one-way ANOVA with Sidak's multiple comparisons tests. Entries here come from immuneACCESS through TCRdb and include only in-frame sequences with V and J called. Some clones fail to appear in such tables; in the studies checked, an unresolved V gene covers under half of the shortfall, and the cause of the remainder is unknown. The V and J calls and clone size come from that table; D and trimming were worked out from the DNA. The sample has some 130,000 clones on record, more than 85% of them singletons. Roughly 3.1% of the sample lies in the top ten.

These data originate in a study of T cell responses to AZD1222 COVID-19 vaccine (dated by TCRdb to the early 2020s). In the study overall: AZD1222 recipients whose second dose came at about 4 weeks and those whose second dose came at about 12 weeks were combined into one group, since spike-specific TCR depth and breadth did not differ between the two schedules. TCR sequencing was performed for fewer than 250 trial participants, of whom 200 to 220 were given two doses of AZD1222 and 26 were given two doses of MenACWY control vaccine. Trial participants were enrolled by age into subgroups of 18-55, 56-69 and 70-plus years, and roughly 150, 30 and 60 TCR-sequenced participants, respectively, were included in these subgroups.

Germline trimming: 5 bases from V, 0 bases from J; junction bases outside gene matches: 14. Via the germline V gene, CDR1 is SGHVS and CDR2 FQNEAQ. Reading from cysteine to phenylalanine, the CDR3 counts 18 amino acids. The CDR3 DNA has 54 bases and is translated from base 1. Overall results and qualifications from the work: The whole spike protein was spanned by vaccine-associated CD4 TCRs, and dominant responses were seen in regions 160-218 and 743-854. Because no samples from the day 14 peak response were available, repertoires could be characterized only after the peak T cell response. Conclusions about previously exposed vaccinees are limited, since just a handful of AZD1222 recipients were seropositive for SARS-CoV-2 at baseline. Participants were mostly white British, with more females than males. The authors suggested clonal diversity may have been underestimated. A significant rise in spike-specific TCR breadth and depth was observed after two AZD1222 doses relative to day 0 and relative to MenACWY recipients. The 56-69-year group was small, and its depth increase did not reach significance, likely because of low power. Reportedly, close to half of the unique spike-specific TCRs recognized epitopes lying outside the regions that are mutated in the B.1.351 and B.1.1.7 variants.

The sequencing here drew on peripheral blood, taken on day 0 of AZD1222 vaccination. The TCR was taken from an adult in good health. Recombination connected TRBV7-8 to TRBJ1-2, with 8 bases aligning to TRBD1. The CDR3 in this case is CASSQLPRTGGANYGYTF. The sequenced DNA: TGTGCCAGCAGCCAACTACCTCGAACAGGGGGAGCTAACTATGGCTACACCTTC.